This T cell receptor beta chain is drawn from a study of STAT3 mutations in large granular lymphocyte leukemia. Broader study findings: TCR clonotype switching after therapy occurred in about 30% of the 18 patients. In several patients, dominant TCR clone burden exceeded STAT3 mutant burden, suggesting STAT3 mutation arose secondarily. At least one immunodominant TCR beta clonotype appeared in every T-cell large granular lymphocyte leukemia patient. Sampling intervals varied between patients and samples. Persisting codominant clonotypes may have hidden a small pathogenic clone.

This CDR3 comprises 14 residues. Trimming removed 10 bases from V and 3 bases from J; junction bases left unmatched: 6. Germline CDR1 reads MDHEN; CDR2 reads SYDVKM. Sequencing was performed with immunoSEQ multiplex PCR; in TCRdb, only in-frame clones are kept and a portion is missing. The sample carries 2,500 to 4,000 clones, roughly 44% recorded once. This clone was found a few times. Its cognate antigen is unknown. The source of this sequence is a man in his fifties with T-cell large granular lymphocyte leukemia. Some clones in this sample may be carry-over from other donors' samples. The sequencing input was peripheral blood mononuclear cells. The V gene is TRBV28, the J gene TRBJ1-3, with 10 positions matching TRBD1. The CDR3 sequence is CATVTGGVGNTIYF. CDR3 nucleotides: TGTGCCACTGTGACAGGGGGCGTTGGAAACACCATATATTTT. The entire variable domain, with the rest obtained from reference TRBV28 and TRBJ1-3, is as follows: DVKVTQSSRYLVKRTGEKVFLECVQDMDHENMFWYRQDPGLGLRLIYFSYDVKMKEKGDIPEGYSVSREKKERFSLILESASTNQTSMYLCATVTGGVGNTIYFGEGSWLTVV.